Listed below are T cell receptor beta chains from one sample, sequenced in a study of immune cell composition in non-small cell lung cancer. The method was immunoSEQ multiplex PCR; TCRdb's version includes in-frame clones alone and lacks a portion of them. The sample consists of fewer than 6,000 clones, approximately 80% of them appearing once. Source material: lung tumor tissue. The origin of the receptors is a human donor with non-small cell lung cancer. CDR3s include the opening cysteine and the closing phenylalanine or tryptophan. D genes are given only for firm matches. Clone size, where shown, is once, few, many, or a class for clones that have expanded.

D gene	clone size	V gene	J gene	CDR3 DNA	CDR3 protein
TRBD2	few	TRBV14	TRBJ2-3	TGTGCCAGCAGCCAAGTTGGGGGGCTAGCGGGAGGAGATACGCAGTATTTT	CASSQVGGLAGGDTQYF
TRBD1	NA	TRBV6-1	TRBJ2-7	TGTGCCACCTACCCGGGACAGGGAGCCTACGAGCAGTACTTC	CATYPGQGAYEQYF
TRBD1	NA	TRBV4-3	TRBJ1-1	TGCGCCAGCAGAGCTGGGACAGGGAGGAACACTGAAGCTTTCTTT	CASRAGTGRNTEAFF
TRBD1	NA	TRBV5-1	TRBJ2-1	TGCGCCAGCAGCGGGGGACAGGGGCTCTACAATGAGCAGTTCTTC	CASSGGQGLYNEQFF
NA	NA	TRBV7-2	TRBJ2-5	TGTGCCAGCAGCTTAGGACTCCTCGTCTCCCCTCAAGAGACCCAGTACTTC	CASSLGLLVSPQETQYF
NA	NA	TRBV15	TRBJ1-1	TGTGCCACCAGCAGAGACCGCCTTAGGAGGCACACTGAAGCTTTCTTT	CATSRDRLRRHTEAFF
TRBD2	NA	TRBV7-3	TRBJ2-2	TGTGCCAGCAGTTCCCAGCTAGCGGGAGCAACCGGGGAGCTGTTTTTT	CASSSQLAGATGELFF
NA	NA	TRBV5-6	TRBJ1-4	TGTGCCAGCAGCTTGACAGGGCTTACTAATGAAAAACTGTTTTTT	CASSLTGLTNEKLFF
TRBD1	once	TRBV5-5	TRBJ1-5	TGTGCCAGCAGCTTCGAGACAGGGGGACGTGGAAACAATCAGCCCCAGCATTTT	CASSFETGGRGNNQPQHF
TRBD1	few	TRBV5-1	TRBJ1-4	TGCGCCAGCAGCTTGGGCATAGGGGGCTTCGAGTTATTCAATGAAAAACTGTTTTTT	CASSLGIGGFELFNEKLFF
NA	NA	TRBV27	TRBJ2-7	TGTGCCAGCAGTTTTTCCACAGGAACCCGCTCCTACGAGCAGTACTTC	CASSFSTGTRSYEQYF
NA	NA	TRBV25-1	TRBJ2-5	TGTGCCAGCAGTCTACACAGGGAACAAGAGACCCAGTACTTC	CASSLHREQETQYF
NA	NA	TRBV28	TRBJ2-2	TGTGCCAGCAGGGGGGGAGTAGAAGACACCGGGGAGCTGTTTTTT	CASRGGVEDTGELFF
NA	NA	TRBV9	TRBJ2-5	TGTGCCAGCAGCGGAGGTCGTACGGAGACCCAGTACTTC	CASSGGRTETQYF
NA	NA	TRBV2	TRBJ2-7	TGTGCCAGCAGCGTGGAGTACGAGCAGTACTTC	CASSVEYEQYF
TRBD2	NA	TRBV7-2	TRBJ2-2	TGTGCCAGCAGCTTAAATCGGCGGGGGACCACCGGGGAGCTGTTTTTT	CASSLNRRGTTGELFF
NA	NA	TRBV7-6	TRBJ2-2	TGTGCCAGCAGCTTAGTCGGCAGGGGCAACGGGGAGCTGTTTTTT	CASSLVGRGNGELFF
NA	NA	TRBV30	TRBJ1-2	TGTGCCTGGAGTCCCCGACTTGACTTCTACACCTTC	CAWSPRLDFYTF
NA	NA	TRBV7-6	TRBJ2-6	TGTGCCAGCGGGGGGTCCTTTGGGGCCAACGTCCTGACTTTC	CASGGSFGANVLTF
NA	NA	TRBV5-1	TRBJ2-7	TGCGCCAGCAGCTTGGTGCAGGGTTACGGCGAGCAGTACTTC	CASSLVQGYGEQYF
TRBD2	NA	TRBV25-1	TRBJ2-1	TGTGCCAGCAGTGAACCCTCTACTAGCGGGGCCTACAATGAGCAGTTCTTC	CASSEPSTSGAYNEQFF
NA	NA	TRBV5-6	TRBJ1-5	TGTGCCAGCAGCTTGAGTGCAGGGAGGAAGCCCCAGCATTTT	CASSLSAGRKPQHF
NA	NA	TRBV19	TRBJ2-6	TGTGCCAGTAGTATAATAAGAGGGCAGGTTAACTCTGGGGCCAACGTCCTGACTTTC	CASSIIRGQVNSGANVLTF
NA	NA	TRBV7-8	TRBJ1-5	TGTGCCAGCAGCCTAAGACAGGGCAATCAGCCCCAGCATTTT	CASSLRQGNQPQHF
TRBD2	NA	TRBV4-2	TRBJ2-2	TGTGCCAGCAGCCAAGGGGGCAGCGGGGGGGCGACCGGGGAGCTGTTTTTT	CASSQGGSGGATGELFF
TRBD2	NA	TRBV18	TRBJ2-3	TGTGCCAGCTCACCACTTCGTACTAGCGGAACGGGGACAGATACGCAGTATTTT	CASSPLRTSGTGTDTQYF
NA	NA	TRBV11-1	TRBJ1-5	TGTGCCAGCAGCGCCGAGTGGCGGGGGTGGCAGCCCCAGCATTTT	CASSAEWRGWQPQHF